The TCR beta chain under discussion was sequenced for a study of vaccination effects on CD4 cells after COVID-19. Repertoires were generated with immunoSEQ multiplex PCR, while TCRdb's copy carries only in-frame clones and drops some. The sample lists about 40,000 clones, approximately 70% occurring once. Comments on this clone: Its antigen is not known.

The J segment lost 0 bases and the V segment lost 7 bases, leaving 6 bases of the junction unmatched. The CDR3 covers 15 residues. Germline values: CDR1 LNHDA, CDR2 SQIVND (reference sequence). Investigators separated out CD4+ T cells once 9 to 11 days of culture had passed. Two doses of either BNT162b2 or mRNA-1273 were given to each participant. The V call is TRBV19, the J call TRBJ2-1, with TRBD2 identical over 7 bases. The sample consisted of CD4+ T cells from PBMCs cultured without peptide, taken after COVID-19 vaccination. The sequence derives from a human donor who received a COVID-19 vaccine. The DNA of the CDR3 is TGTGCCAGTAACTCACTAGCGAACTCCTACAATGAGCAGTTCTTC. It is translated as CASNSLANSYNEQFF.